This TCR beta chain is drawn from a study of T-cell reconstitution after alpha-beta-depleted transplantation in children. Study findings and constraints: There were reportedly several hundred expanded graft clones from which alpha-beta T cells came about two months after transplant. The authors attributed T-cell counts and diversity one year after transplant mostly to newly produced T cells. There were some patients whose high TCRbeta diversity at day 60 came from surviving recipient T cells and thymic progenitors.

TCRbeta library construction was performed incorporating unique molecular identifiers. TCRdb re-derived calls from the PCR reads in MiXCR, one entry per CDR3 protein. The sample shows hundreds of thousands of distinct CDR3 sequences, under 25% of them seen only once. On this clonotype: What it recognizes is unknown.

This TCR came from a boy less than two years old who had a stem cell transplant for acute myeloid leukemia, so the T cells may come from the graft donor. The source was PBMCs, mostly from graft donor cells, collected 360 days after TCRalphabeta/CD19-depleted stem cell transplant.

The CDR3 coding sequence is TGCAGTGCCCCGGACAGGGCCTTCACAGATACGCAGTATTTT. This encodes CSAPDRAFTDTQYF. The chain uses TRBV20-1 and TRBJ2-3, with 8 bases matching TRBD1. CDR3 length equals 14 residues. CDR1 is DFQATT, CDR2 SNEGSKA, per germline (reference sequence). V dropped 6 bases and J dropped 2; count of bases not matched to a gene: 7.